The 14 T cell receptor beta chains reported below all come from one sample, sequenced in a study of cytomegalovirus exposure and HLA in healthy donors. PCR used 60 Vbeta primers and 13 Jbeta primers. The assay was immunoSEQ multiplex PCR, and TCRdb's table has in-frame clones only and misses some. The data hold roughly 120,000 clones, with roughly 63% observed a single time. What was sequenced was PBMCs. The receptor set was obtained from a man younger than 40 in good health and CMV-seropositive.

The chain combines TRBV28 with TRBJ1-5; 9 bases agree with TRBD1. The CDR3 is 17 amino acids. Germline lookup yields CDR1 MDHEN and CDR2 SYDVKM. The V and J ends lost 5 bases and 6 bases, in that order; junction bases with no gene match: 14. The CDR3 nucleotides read TGTGCCAGCAGTACACCACGGACAGGGGATCTCAGTCAGCCCCAGCATTTT. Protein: CASSTPRTGDLSQPQHF.

The CDR3 sequence: CASSLAFIGGPNEKLFF. The CDR3 DNA reads as TGCGCCAGCAGCTTGGCTTTTATCGGGGGTCCTAATGAAAAACTGTTTTTT. V usage is TRBV5-1 and J usage is TRBJ1-4; maybe TRBD1 (5 bases). The CDR3 totals 17 residues. V was shortened by 0 bases and J by 3 bases, with 15 bases between the two germline ends. CDR1 and CDR2 from the germline V gene are SGHRS and YFSETQ.

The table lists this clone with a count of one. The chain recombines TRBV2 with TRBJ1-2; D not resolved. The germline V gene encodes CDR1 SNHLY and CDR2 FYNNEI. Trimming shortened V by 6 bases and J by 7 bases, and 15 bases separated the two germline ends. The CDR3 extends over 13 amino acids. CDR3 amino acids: CASSPVEVSGYTF. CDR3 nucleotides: TGTGCCAGCAGCCCCGTCGAGGTTAGTGGCTACACCTTC.

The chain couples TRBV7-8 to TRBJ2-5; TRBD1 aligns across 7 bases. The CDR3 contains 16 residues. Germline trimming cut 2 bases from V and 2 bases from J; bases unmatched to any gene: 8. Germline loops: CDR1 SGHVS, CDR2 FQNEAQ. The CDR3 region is CASSLRAGGAQETQYF. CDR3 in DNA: TGTGCCAGCAGCTTAAGAGCAGGGGGTGCACAAGAGACCCAGTACTTC.

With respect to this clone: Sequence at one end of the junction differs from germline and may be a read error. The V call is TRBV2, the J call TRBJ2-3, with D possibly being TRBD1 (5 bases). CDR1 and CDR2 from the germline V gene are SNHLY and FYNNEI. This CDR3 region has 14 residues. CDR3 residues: CTSSYETGTDTQYF. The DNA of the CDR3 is TGTACCAGCAGTTATGAGACAGGCACAGATACGCAGTATTTT.

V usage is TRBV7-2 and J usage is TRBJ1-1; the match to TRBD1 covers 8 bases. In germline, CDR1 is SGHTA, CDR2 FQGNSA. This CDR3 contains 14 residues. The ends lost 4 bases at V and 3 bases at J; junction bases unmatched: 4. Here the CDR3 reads CASSSGQGYTEAFF. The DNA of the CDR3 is TGTGCCAGCAGCTCAGGACAGGGCTACACTGAAGCTTTCTTT.

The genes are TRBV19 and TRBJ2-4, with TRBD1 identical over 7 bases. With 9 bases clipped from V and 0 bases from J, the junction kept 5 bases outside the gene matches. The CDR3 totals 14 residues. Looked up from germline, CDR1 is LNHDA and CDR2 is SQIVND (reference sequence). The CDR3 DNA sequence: TGTGCCAGACAGGGGCCCCGAGCCAAAAACATTCAGTACTTC. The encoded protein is CARQGPRAKNIQYF.

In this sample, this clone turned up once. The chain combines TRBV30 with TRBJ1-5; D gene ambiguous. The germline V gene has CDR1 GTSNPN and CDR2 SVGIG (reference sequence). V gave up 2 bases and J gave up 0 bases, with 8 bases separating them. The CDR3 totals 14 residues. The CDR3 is CAWSWYNSNQPQHF. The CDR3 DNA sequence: TGTGCCTGGAGTTGGTACAATAGCAATCAGCCCCAGCATTTT. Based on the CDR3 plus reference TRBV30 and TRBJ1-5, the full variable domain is SQTIHQWPATLVQPVGSPLSLECTVEGTSNPNLYWYRQAAGRGLQLLFYSVGIGQISSEVPQNLSASRPQDRQFILSSKKLLLSDSGFYLCAWSWYNSNQPQHFGDGTRLSIL.

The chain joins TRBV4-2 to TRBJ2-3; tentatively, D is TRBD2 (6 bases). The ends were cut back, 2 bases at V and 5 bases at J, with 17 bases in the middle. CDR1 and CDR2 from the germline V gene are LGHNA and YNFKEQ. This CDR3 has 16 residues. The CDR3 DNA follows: TGTGCCAGCAGCCAAAGGCAGGGAGGAGGATTAGATACGCAGTATTTT. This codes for CASSQRQGGGLDTQYF.

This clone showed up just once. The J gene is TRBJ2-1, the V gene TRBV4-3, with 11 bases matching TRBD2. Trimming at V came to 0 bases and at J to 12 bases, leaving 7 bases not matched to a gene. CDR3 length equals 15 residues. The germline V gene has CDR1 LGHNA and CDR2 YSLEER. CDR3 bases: TGCGCCAGCAGCCAAGAAGGGACTAGCGGTGAAAGGCAGTTCTTC. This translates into CASSQEGTSGERQFF.

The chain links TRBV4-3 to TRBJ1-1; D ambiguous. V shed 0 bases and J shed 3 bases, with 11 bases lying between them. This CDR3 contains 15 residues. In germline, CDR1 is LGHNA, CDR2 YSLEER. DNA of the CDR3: TGCGCCAGCAGCCAAGACGGTTACGGGGACACTGAAGCTTTCTTT. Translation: CASSQDGYGDTEAFF.

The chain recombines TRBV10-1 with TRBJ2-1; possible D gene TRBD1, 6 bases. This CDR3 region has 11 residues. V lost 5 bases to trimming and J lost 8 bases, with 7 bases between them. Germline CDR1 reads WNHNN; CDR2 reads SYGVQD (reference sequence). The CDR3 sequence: CASSRGYEQFF. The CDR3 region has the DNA TGCGCCAGCAGTAGGGGGTATGAGCAGTTCTTC.

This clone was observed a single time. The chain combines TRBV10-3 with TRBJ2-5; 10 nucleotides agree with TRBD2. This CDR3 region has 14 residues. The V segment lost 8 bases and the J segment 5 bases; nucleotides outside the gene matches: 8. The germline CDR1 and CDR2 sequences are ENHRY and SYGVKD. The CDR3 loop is CAIAPSGRGETQYF. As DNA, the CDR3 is TGTGCCATCGCCCCGAGCGGGAGGGGGGAGACCCAGTACTTC.

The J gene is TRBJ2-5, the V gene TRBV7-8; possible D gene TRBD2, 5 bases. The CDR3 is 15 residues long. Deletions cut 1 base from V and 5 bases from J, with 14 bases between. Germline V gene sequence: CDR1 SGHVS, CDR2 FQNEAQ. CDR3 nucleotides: TGTGCCAGCAGCTTAGGAGGGAGCCTCGGGGAGACCCAGTACTTC. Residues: CASSLGGSLGETQYF.